The 30 T cell receptor beta chains presented below share a single source sample, sequenced in a study of blood T cell repertoires in COVID-19 (dated by TCRdb to 2018 to 2020). The method was the immunoSEQ multiplex PCR assay. Imported from immuneACCESS, the table was reduced by TCRdb to in-frame sequences with V and J called. These copies leave out some clones; in studies compared against another copy, an unresolved V gene accounts for under half, and the cause of the remainder is not known. In all, the sample holds about 54,000 clones, and roughly 76% of those were seen once. The ten most abundant clones make up around 5.3% of the sample. The sequencing sample was made of peripheral blood. The receptors shown here come from a woman in her sixties with acute or convalescent COVID-19.

The V gene is TRBV25-1, the J gene TRBJ2-2; 7 nucleotides match TRBD1. Germline assignment: CDR1 MGHDK and CDR2 SYGVNS. The CDR3 contains 15 residues. The V gene end was trimmed by 6 bases and the J gene end by 5 bases; junction bases not matched to a gene: 9. The CDR3 is CASSETGARTGELFF. CDR3 nucleotides: TGTGCCAGCAGCGAAACAGGGGCGAGAACCGGGGAGCTGTTTTTT.

CDR3 region: CASSRGGSYGYTF. CDR3 bases: TGTGCCAGCAGCCGCGGAGGGTCCTATGGCTACACCTTC. The V call is TRBV7-8, the J call TRBJ1-2; D gene unclear. V shed 5 bases and J shed 4 bases, with 11 bases lying between them. The CDR3 sequence is 13 residues long. The germline V gene encodes CDR1 SGHVS and CDR2 FQNEAQ.

This clone was counted a single time. The V gene is TRBV7-9, the J gene TRBJ2-5; TRBD1 is a possible D gene (5 bases). Germline V lookup: CDR1 SEHNR, CDR2 FQNEAQ (reference sequence). The CDR3 is made up of 14 amino acids. Trimming took off 2 bases at V and 3 bases at J, with 10 bases between the two ends. This chain's CDR3 is CASSLPGLEETQYF. The CDR3 bases are TGTGCCAGCAGCTTACCAGGGCTCGAAGAGACCCAGTACTTC.

This chain joins TRBV5-1 and TRBJ2-1; TRBD2 matches 8 bases. With V trimmed by 4 bases and J by 2 bases, 5 bases remained unmatched. The germline V gene encodes CDR1 SGHRS and CDR2 YFSETQ. The CDR3 extends over 15 amino acids. The chain's CDR3 is CASSPGGGPYNEQFF. DNA for the CDR3: TGCGCCAGCAGCCCGGGGGGGGGCCCCTACAATGAGCAGTTCTTC.

J is TRBJ2-2 and V is TRBV24-1; the match to TRBD2 covers 12 bases. Looked up from germline, CDR1 is KGHDR and CDR2 is SFDVKD. The CDR3 covers 16 residues. After removal of 0 bases from V and 5 bases from J, the junction contained 0 bases not matched to a gene. For the CDR3, the DNA is TGTGCCACCAGTGATTTGACTAGCGGGAGGACCGGGGAGCTGTTTTTT. Translated, it gives CATSDLTSGRTGELFF.

The V and J genes are TRBV18 and TRBJ2-7; the match to TRBD1 covers 7 bases. V was pared by 4 bases and J by 2 bases, with 11 bases of the junction left unmatched. The CDR3 length is 16 residues. Looked up from germline, CDR1 is KGHSH and CDR2 is LQKENI. As DNA, the CDR3 is TGTGCCAGCTCACATCGCCGGACAGGTGATCCCTACGAGCAGTACTTC. Protein sequence: CASSHRRTGDPYEQYF.

The gene calls are TRBV5-8 and TRBJ2-7; 7 bases are a match to TRBD1. Germline loops: CDR1 SGHTS, CDR2 YDEGEE. This CDR3 region has 14 residues. The junction had 5 bases not matched to a gene; V was cut back by 3 bases and J by 2 bases. For the CDR3, the DNA is TGTGCCAGCAGCTCCGGTACAGGGGCCTACGAGCAGTACTTC. It yields the protein CASSSGTGAYEQYF.

The chain combines TRBV6-1 with TRBJ1-4; a possible D gene is TRBD1 (6 bases). The CDR3 totals 15 residues. V was clipped by 3 bases and J by 7 bases, with 15 bases between them. The germline V gene encodes CDR1 MNHNS and CDR2 SASEGT. The CDR3 region is CASSDLQGLGEKLFF. In DNA form, the CDR3 reads TGTGCCAGCAGTGACCTACAGGGTTTGGGTGAAAAACTGTTTTTT.

This chain links TRBV5-1 with TRBJ2-3; D unresolved. The CDR3 totals 14 residues. V was clipped by 0 bases and J by 4 bases, with 9 bases between them. Germline values: CDR1 SGHRS, CDR2 YFSETQ. CDR3 amino acids: CASSLERYADTQYF. CDR3 in DNA: TGCGCCAGCAGCTTGGAGCGATACGCAGATACGCAGTATTTT.

V usage is TRBV6-5 and J usage is TRBJ2-7; 14 nucleotides agree with TRBD2. This CDR3 spans 15 amino acids. Per germline, CDR1 MNHEY and CDR2 SVGAGI. V lost 6 bases, J lost 2 bases, and 3 bases stayed unmatched. The CDR3 spells CASSQGLAGAYEQYF. In nucleotides, the CDR3 is TGTGCCAGCAGCCAGGGACTAGCGGGAGCCTACGAGCAGTACTTC.

The V call is TRBV4-2, the J call TRBJ1-5; D is undetermined. CDR1 and CDR2 from the germline V gene are LGHNA and YNFKEQ. The CDR3 is 16 amino acids. The V gene lost 0 bases and the J gene lost 3 bases, with 12 bases spanning the gap. CDR3 region: CASSQDQIRFNQPQHF. The DNA of the CDR3 is TGTGCCAGCAGCCAAGATCAGATCCGATTCAATCAGCCCCAGCATTTT.

The chain couples TRBV29-1 to TRBJ1-2, with 9 bases identical to TRBD1. CDR1 and CDR2 (germline): SQVTM, ANQGSEA. The CDR3 runs 14 residues. The J segment lost 4 bases and the V segment lost 4 bases, leaving 7 bases of the junction unmatched. The CDR3 sequence: CSVGDREKGYGYTF. The CDR3 DNA reads TGCAGCGTTGGGGACAGGGAGAAAGGCTATGGCTACACCTTC.

The chain joins TRBV6-5 to TRBJ2-7; 9 bases are a match to TRBD1. V lost 0 bases to trimming and J lost 3 bases; unmatched junction nucleotides: 3. CDR1 MNHEY and CDR2 SVGAGI come from the germline V gene. The CDR3 is 15 residues long. The CDR3 DNA follows: TGTGCCAGCAGTTACTCGACAGGGGGTAACTACGAGCAGTACTTC. Its protein is CASSYSTGGNYEQYF.

The V call is TRBV5-4, the J call TRBJ2-1, with 9 bases fitting TRBD2. The CDR3 runs to 14 residues. V trimming: 5 bases; J trimming: 5 bases; junction bases outside the gene matches: 5. Germline lookup yields CDR1 SGHNT and CDR2 YYREEE (reference sequence). CDR3 protein: CASSSLAGNNEQFF. The CDR3 bases are TGTGCCAGCAGTTCGCTAGCGGGAAACAATGAGCAGTTCTTC.

The chain is built from TRBV6-5 and TRBJ1-5; 7 positions match TRBD1. This CDR3 region has 15 residues. Germline trimming cut 6 bases from V and 0 bases from J; bases unmatched to any gene: 5. From germline, CDR1 is MNHEY and CDR2 SVGAGI. CDR3 amino acids: CASSPGQTSNQPQHF. The CDR3 DNA follows: TGTGCCAGCAGCCCGGGACAGACTAGCAATCAGCCCCAGCATTTT.

The J gene is TRBJ1-1, the V gene TRBV19; 8 positions agree with TRBD1. The CDR3 runs to 14 residues. V lost 4 bases and J lost 1; bases outside the gene matches: 2. The germline CDR1 and CDR2 sequences are LNHDA and SQIVND (reference sequence). CDR3 protein: CASSTDRGNTEAFF. The CDR3, as DNA: TGTGCCAGTAGTACCGACAGGGGGAACACTGAAGCTTTCTTT.

This chain joins TRBV5-8 and TRBJ2-3, with TRBD2 matching 10 bases. The V gene's germline CDR1 is SGHTS and CDR2 YDEGEE. Germline trimming cut 3 bases from V and 1 base from J; bases unmatched to any gene: 2. CDR3 length equals 15 residues. CDR3 protein: CASSYSGGRTDTQYF. The CDR3 DNA sequence: TGTGCCAGCAGCTATAGCGGGGGGCGCACAGATACGCAGTATTTT.

This clone has just one count. This chain connects TRBV28 to TRBJ1-5; D is uncertain. Germline CDR1 MDHEN, CDR2 SYDVKM. The CDR3 runs to 15 residues. V was pared by 5 bases and J by 2 bases, with 13 bases between. The CDR3 DNA sequence: TGTGCCAGCAGTCCGACGGGGATGCGCAATCAGCCCCAGCATTTT. It specifies CASSPTGMRNQPQHF.

CDR3 nucleotide sequence: TGTGCCAGCAGCCTGGTACAGGGGGTTCAGGCTTTCTTT. Its protein product is CASSLVQGVQAFF. The chain uses TRBV14 and TRBJ1-1; 8 bases are a match to TRBD1. Germline V CDR1 and CDR2: SGHDN, FVKESK. The CDR3 has 13 residues. V was pared by 4 bases and J by 11 bases, with 9 bases of the junction left unmatched.

The chain uses TRBV5-4 and TRBJ2-5; 12 bases are shared with TRBD2. Germline V lookup: CDR1 SGHNT, CDR2 YYREEE (reference sequence). This CDR3 spans 14 amino acids. V trimming: 3 bases; J trimming: 7 bases; junction bases outside the gene matches: 4. Here the CDR3 reads CASSSPSGGGTQYF. For the CDR3, the DNA is TGTGCCAGCAGCTCCCCTAGCGGGGGGGGGACCCAGTACTTC. The full variable domain, completed using reference TRBV5-4 and TRBJ2-5, is ETGVTQSPTHLIKTRGQQVTLRCSSQSGHNTVSWYQQALGQGPQFIFQYYREEENGRGNFPPRFSGLQFPNYSSELNVNALELDDSALYLCASSSPSGGGTQYFGPGTRLLVL.

The genes are TRBV12-3 or TRBV12-4 and TRBJ1-2, with 9 bases that match TRBD1. V gave up 5 bases and J gave up 12 bases; unmatched junction bases: 7. The CDR3 has 12 amino acids. CDR3 DNA sequence: TGTGCCAGCAGTCACCCGGGACAGGGCCACACCTTC. It codes for CASSHPGQGHTF.

The V call is TRBV6-5, the J call TRBJ2-1, with 7 bases fitting TRBD2. The CDR3 consists of 11 residues. Germline CDR1 and CDR2: MNHEY and SVGAGI. V shed 6 bases and J 13 bases; nucleotides not matched to a gene: 6. Written as DNA, the CDR3 is TGTGCCAGCAGGATGCGGGACTACCAGTTCTTC. It yields the protein CASRMRDYQFF.

The chain joins TRBV3-1 (or the pseudogene TRBV3-2) to TRBJ1-6, with D unclear. The V gene's germline CDR1 is LGHDT and CDR2 YNNKEL (reference sequence). V lost 4 bases and J 7 bases, leaving 8 bases between the germline ends. The CDR3 spans 13 residues. In nucleotides, the CDR3 is TGTGCCAGCAGCCCTTATTCCAATTCACCCCTCCACTTT. This gives the protein CASSPYSNSPLHF.

The rearrangement links TRBV6-8 to TRBJ1-5; D not resolved. The V end was cut by 6 bases, the J end by 0 bases, with 12 bases between. Germline V gene sequence: CDR1 MNHGY, CDR2 SAAAGT. This CDR3 contains 15 residues. CDR3 amino acids: CASSPFPSSNQPQHF. CDR3 in DNA: TGTGCCAGCAGCCCTTTTCCGTCTAGCAATCAGCCCCAGCATTTT.

This clone was detected only a few times. This CDR3 is CASSPVAGDGNEQYF. Written as DNA, the CDR3 is TGTGCCAGCTCACCGGTAGCGGGAGACGGTAACGAGCAGTACTTC. V is TRBV18 and J is TRBJ2-7; 9 bases line up with TRBD2. The germline CDR1 and CDR2 sequences are KGHSH and LQKENI. V lost 3 bases and J lost 5; bases outside the gene matches: 8. The CDR3 covers 15 residues.

This sequence joins TRBV19 and TRBJ1-6; 7 bases match TRBD1. After removal of 4 bases from V and 8 bases from J, the junction contained 5 bases not matched to a gene. CDR1 LNHDA and CDR2 SQIVND come from the germline V gene (reference sequence). The CDR3 extends over 14 amino acids. CDR3 bases: TGTGCCAGTAGTACGACAGGGTTTTATTCACCCCTCCACTTT. It is translated as CASSTTGFYSPLHF.

This chain joins TRBV4-1 and TRBJ1-4, with 11 bases aligning to TRBD1. The germline CDR1 and CDR2 sequences are MGHRA and YSYEKL. Trimming at V came to 1 base and at J to 2 bases, leaving 12 bases not matched to a gene. This CDR3 comprises 20 residues. Here the CDR3 DNA reads TGCGCCAGCAGCCAAGTTCCCTGGACAGGGGGCCTCCGGACTAATGAAAAACTGTTTTTT. Translated: CASSQVPWTGGLRTNEKLFF.

V usage is TRBV10-3 and J usage is TRBJ2-3; 10 bases line up with TRBD2. Germline V gene lookup returns CDR1 ENHRY and CDR2 SYGVKD. V was clipped by 6 bases and J by 2 bases; unmatched bases: 5. The CDR3 sequence is 15 residues long. The CDR3 protein is CAIRASGGYTDTQYF. The CDR3 nucleotides are TGTGCCATCAGAGCTAGCGGGGGTTACACAGATACGCAGTATTTT.

Only a few counts were recorded for this clone. The CDR3 sequence is CASSLLAGGQGEQFF. CDR3 nucleotides: TGTGCCAGCAGCTTGCTAGCGGGAGGGCAGGGTGAGCAGTTCTTC. The V and J genes are TRBV7-2 and TRBJ2-1; 12 nucleotides match TRBD2. The CDR3 is made up of 15 amino acids. Per germline, CDR1 SGHTA and CDR2 FQGNSA. V gave up 3 bases and J gave up 9 bases; unmatched junction bases: 6. Full variable domain (remainder filled in from reference TRBV7-2 and TRBJ2-1): GAGVSQSPSNKVTEKGKDVELRCDPISGHTALYWYRQSLGQGLEFLIYFQGNSAPDKSGLPSDRFSAERTGGSVSTLTIQRTQQEDSAVYLCASSLLAGGQGEQFFGPGTRLTVL.

CDR3 protein: CASSPFSVNTEAFF. CDR3 DNA sequence: TGTGCCAGCAGCCCCTTTTCGGTGAACACTGAAGCTTTCTTT. V gene TRBV14 combines with J gene TRBJ1-1; unclear D gene. V was clipped by 4 bases and J by 0 bases, with 9 bases between them. There are 14 residues in the CDR3. CDR1 is SGHDN, CDR2 FVKESK, per germline.